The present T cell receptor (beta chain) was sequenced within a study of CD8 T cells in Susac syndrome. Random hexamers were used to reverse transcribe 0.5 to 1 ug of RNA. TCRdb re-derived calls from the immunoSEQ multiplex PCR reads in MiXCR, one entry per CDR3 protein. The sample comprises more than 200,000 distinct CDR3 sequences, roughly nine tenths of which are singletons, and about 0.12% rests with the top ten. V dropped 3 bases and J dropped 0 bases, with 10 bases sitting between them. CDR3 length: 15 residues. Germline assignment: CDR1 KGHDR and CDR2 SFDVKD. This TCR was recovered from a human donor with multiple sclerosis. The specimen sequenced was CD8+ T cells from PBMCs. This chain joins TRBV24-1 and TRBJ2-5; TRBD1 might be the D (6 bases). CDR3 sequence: CATSDQGNYQETQYF. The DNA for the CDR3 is TGTGCCACCAGTGATCAGGGGAACTACCAAGAGACCCAGTACTTC.